Described below is a single T cell receptor beta chain sequence and its context. This record comes from a study of PD-L1 blockade in urothelial cancer. Method: immunoSEQ multiplex PCR; TCRdb's copy keeps in-frame clones and lacks some. The sample lists 45,000 to 55,000 clones, 79% seen once, with 10% in the top ten. The time point was: pretreatment peripheral blood. All patients carried locally advanced or metastatic urothelial carcinoma. This TCR derives from a man aged 65 to 85 with urothelial cancer. Material: PBMCs, obtained around atezolizumab (anti-PD-L1) treatment.

Here the CDR3 reads CASSVDQAGANVLTF. As DNA, the CDR3 is TGTGCCAGCAGCGTAGATCAGGCTGGGGCCAACGTCCTGACTTTC. The chain has TRBV9 and TRBJ2-6, with unresolved D. This CDR3 has 15 residues. Germline V lookup: CDR1 SGDLS, CDR2 YYNGEE. The V gene lost 0 bases and the J gene lost 2 bases, with 6 bases spanning the gap. Filled out from reference TRBV9 and TRBJ2-6, the complete variable domain reads DSGVTQTPKHLITATGQRVTLRCSPRSGDLSVYWYQQSLDQGLQFLIQYYNGEERAKGNILERFSAQQFPDLHSELNLSSLELGDSALYFCASSVDQAGANVLTFGAGSRLTVL.